The 3 T cell receptor beta chains given below trace back to one sample, sequenced in a study of blood T cell repertoires in COVID-19. Clones were sequenced by immunoSEQ multiplex PCR, and TCRdb holds only the in-frame ones, with some missing. Of 140,000 to 150,000 clones listed, about 91% are singletons. Sample: peripheral blood. Source of these receptors: a woman between 50 and 59 years old with acute or convalescent COVID-19.

This clone was observed a few times. The rearrangement joins TRBV19 to TRBJ1-1; weak D call: TRBD1 (6 bases). The V and J ends lost 7 bases and 0 bases respectively, with 12 bases between them. This CDR3 has 14 amino acids. Germline CDR1 LNHDA, CDR2 SQIVND (reference sequence). The CDR3 sequence is CASMGRGLNTEAFF. As DNA, the CDR3 is TGTGCCAGTATGGGCAGGGGCTTGAACACTGAAGCTTTCTTT.

Only a few counts were recorded for this clone. The V and J genes are TRBV6-1 and TRBJ1-5, with D maybe TRBD1 (6 bases). Between the trimmed V and J ends, which lost 2 bases and 2 bases, there was a span of 10 bases. The CDR3 spans 15 residues. Germline CDR1 is MNHNS and CDR2 is SASEGT. This CDR3 is CASSEQGLGNQPQHF. For the CDR3, the DNA is TGTGCCAGCAGTGAACAGGGGCTGGGCAATCAGCCCCAGCATTTT.

The genes are TRBV7-9 and TRBJ1-1; 8 bases map to TRBD1. The V segment lost 5 bases and the J segment 3 bases; nucleotides outside the gene matches: 8. From germline, CDR1 is SEHNR and CDR2 FQNEAQ (reference sequence). The CDR3 sequence is 15 residues long. The CDR3 loop reads CASSIDRGLYTEAFF. DNA for the CDR3: TGTGCCAGCAGCATAGACAGGGGTTTATACACTGAAGCTTTCTTT.